This TCR beta chain is drawn from a study of shared clonotypes between healthy human individuals. In the case of this clone: Being one base from a much bigger clone, this may be a read error.

There are 14 residues in the CDR3. The germline V and J ends were trimmed by 4 bases and 2 bases, with 12 bases remaining between them. Germline CDR1 reads MGHDK; CDR2 reads SYGVNS. Pooled CD45RO+ cells and CCR7-negative CD45RA+ TemRA cells made up CD8 memory. Assay used: immunoSEQ multiplex PCR; TCRdb lists only in-frame clones, some missing. Among roughly 100,000 clones, less than 80% were seen once, and the ten largest hold approximately 23%. The sequencing input was memory CD8+ T cells sorted from blood. Stated subset: CD45RO+ cells pooled with CCR7-negative TemRA cells. The chain uses TRBV25-1 and TRBJ2-7; the D gene is possibly TRBD1 (6 bases). The receptor's source is a woman in her 30s in good health. For the CDR3, the DNA is TGTGCCAGCAGTGCAGGACAGAGAACCTACGAGCAGTACTTC. Protein: CASSAGQRTYEQYF.